These 20 T cell receptor beta chains share one sample of origin, sequenced in a study of OX40 agonist ivuxolimab in advanced cancers. Here immunoSEQ multiplex PCR was the method, and the copy in TCRdb shows in-frame clones only, minus some. The data hold roughly 60,000 clones, with about 91% observed a single time. Sequenced here: CD4+ or CD8+ T cells sorted from blood, sampled in a trial of the OX40 agonist ivuxolimab. The receptor set was obtained from an adult with an advanced solid tumor such as melanoma, head and neck, liver or kidney cancer.

In this sample, this clone turned up once. V and J are TRBV25-1 and TRBJ2-2, with D hard to call. V was trimmed by 3 bases and J by 0 bases, leaving 2 bases between them. Germline values: CDR1 MGHDK, CDR2 SYGVNS. The length of the CDR3 is 13 residues. In DNA form, the CDR3 reads TGTGCCAGCAGTGATGCGAACACCGGGGAGCTGTTTTTT. Amino acid sequence: CASSDANTGELFF.

The chain combines TRBV7-6 with TRBJ2-5; weak D call: TRBD2 (6 bases). The CDR3 consists of 14 residues. V lost 2 bases and J lost 2, with 9 bases in between. Germline-derived CDR1 and CDR2 are SGHVS and FNYEAQ. The CDR3 here is CASSLRRGQETQYF. Here the CDR3 DNA reads TGTGCCAGCAGCTTAAGGAGGGGACAAGAGACCCAGTACTTC.

The gene calls are TRBV30 and TRBJ1-5; D gene ambiguous. CDR3 length: 13 residues. Trimming removed 1 base from V and 4 bases from J, with 8 bases in between. CDR1 and CDR2 (germline): GTSNPN, SVGIG (reference sequence). The CDR3 coding sequence is TGTGCCTGGAGTGCCCACCCAAATCAGCCCCAGCATTTT. Translated, it gives CAWSAHPNQPQHF.

The chain couples TRBV6-1 to TRBJ2-2, with D unclear. Germline V gene sequence: CDR1 MNHNS, CDR2 SASEGT. The CDR3 loop spans 14 amino acids. V was trimmed by 2 bases and J by 4 bases, leaving 8 bases between them. The CDR3 loop is CASSELPLTGELFF. In DNA form, the CDR3 reads TGTGCCAGCAGTGAACTCCCGCTCACCGGGGAGCTGTTTTTT.

The table lists this clone with a count of one. The rearrangement uses TRBV2 and TRBJ1-5; D gene uncertain. CDR1 and CDR2 (germline): SNHLY, FYNNEI. The length of the CDR3 is 15 residues. V gave up 4 bases and J gave up 4 bases, with 14 bases separating them. CDR3 region: CASSGPGVGNQPQHF. In nucleotides, the CDR3 is TGTGCCAGCAGTGGGCCCGGGGTTGGTAATCAGCCCCAGCATTTT.

This sequence joins TRBV7-2 and TRBJ2-7; 8 bases fit TRBD1. Germline CDR1 SGHTA, CDR2 FQGNSA. This CDR3 region has 16 residues. V lost 0 bases to trimming and J lost 0 bases; unmatched junction nucleotides: 4. The CDR3: CASSLAGQVSSYEQYF. CDR3 nucleotides: TGTGCCAGCAGCTTAGCGGGACAGGTGAGCTCCTACGAGCAGTACTTC.

This clone was recorded once. The CDR3 DNA reads as TGTGCCAGCAGCATCACCGGGGCGGCCTACGAGCAGTACTTC. Its translation is CASSITGAAYEQYF. V gene TRBV28 combines with J gene TRBJ2-7; D tentatively fits TRBD1 or TRBD2 (5 bases each). The V and J ends lost 6 bases and 2 bases respectively, with 14 bases between them. CDR3 length: 14 amino acids. CDR1 MDHEN and CDR2 SYDVKM come from the germline V gene. Full variable domain (missing parts from reference TRBV28 and TRBJ2-7): DVKVTQSSRYLVKRTGEKVFLECVQDMDHENMFWYRQDPGLGLRLIYFSYDVKMKEKGDIPEGYSVSREKKERFSLILESASTNQTSMYLCASSITGAAYEQYFGPGTRLTVT.

The chain has TRBV7-6 and TRBJ2-3, with TRBD2 identical over 7 bases. In germline, CDR1 is SGHVS, CDR2 FNYEAQ. J gave up 2 bases and V 2 bases, and 10 bases lay outside the gene matches. The CDR3 spans 17 residues. The CDR3 is CASSLNSRDYNTDTQYF. The DNA of the CDR3 is TGTGCCAGCAGCTTAAACTCCCGGGACTACAACACAGATACGCAGTATTTT. Using reference TRBV7-6 and TRBJ2-3 for the parts outside the CDR3, the full variable domain is GAGVSQSPRYKVTKRGQDVALRCDPISGHVSLYWYRQALGQGPEFLTYFNYEAQQDKSGLPNDRFSAERPEGSISTLTIQRTEQRDSAMYRCASSLNSRDYNTDTQYFGPGTRLTVL.

The chain links TRBV6-1 to TRBJ2-3; unclear D gene. Germline CDR1 and CDR2: MNHNS and SASEGT. CDR3 size: 15 residues. Trimming pared 1 base from V and 4 bases from J, leaving 12 bases between. The CDR3 sequence is CASSEGVWGSDTQYF. CDR3 in DNA: TGTGCCAGCAGTGAAGGGGTCTGGGGATCAGATACGCAGTATTTT.

This chain connects TRBV2 to TRBJ2-7, with 11 bases matching TRBD2. With 10 bases clipped from V and 4 bases from J, the junction kept 6 bases outside the gene matches. Germline V gene data show CDR1 as SNHLY and CDR2 as FYNNEI. The CDR3 sequence is 13 residues long. The CDR3 DNA follows: TGTGCCACCATAGCGGGAGGGCCTTACGAGCAGTACTTC. Its protein product is CATIAGGPYEQYF.

V and J are TRBV14 and TRBJ2-2; D gene unclear. The CDR3 loop spans 14 amino acids. Deletions cut 5 bases from V and 4 bases from J, with 11 bases between. Germline-derived CDR1 and CDR2 are SGHDN and FVKESK. The CDR3 is CASSELPATGELFF. The CDR3 coding sequence is TGTGCCAGCAGCGAACTCCCGGCCACCGGGGAGCTGTTTTTT. Supplemented by reference TRBV14 and TRBJ2-2, the full variable domain reads EAGVTQFPSHSVIEKGQTVTLRCDPISGHDNLYWYRRVMGKEIKFLLHFVKESKQDESGMPNNRFLAERTGGTYSTLKVQPAELEDSGVYFCASSELPATGELFFGEGSRLTVL.

This sequence joins TRBV19 and TRBJ1-1; 7 nucleotides agree with TRBD1. Germline lookup yields CDR1 LNHDA and CDR2 SQIVND (reference sequence). J gave up 1 base and V 7 bases, and 12 bases lay outside the gene matches. This CDR3 has 16 amino acids. The chain's CDR3 is CASTSTGPLSNTEAFF. The CDR3 region has the DNA TGTGCCAGTACCTCGACAGGGCCGCTTTCGAACACTGAAGCTTTCTTT.

With respect to this clone: Other DNA sequences within the sample encode an identical CDR3. The V call is TRBV5-6, the J call TRBJ2-7, with D perhaps matching TRBD1 (5 bases). Germline loops: CDR1 SGHDT, CDR2 YYEEEE. Trimming left V 0 bases short and J 1 base short, with 5 bases between. CDR3 length equals 13 residues. The CDR3 nucleotides are TGTGCCAGCAGCTTGGGACAGTCCTACGAGCAGTACTTC. Translated: CASSLGQSYEQYF.

J is TRBJ2-1 and V is TRBV27; 8 bases align to TRBD2. Germline-derived CDR1 and CDR2 are MNHEY and SMNVEV (reference sequence). The V segment lost 0 bases and the J segment 6 bases; nucleotides outside the gene matches: 10. The CDR3 runs 17 residues. The CDR3 bases are TGTGCCAGCAGTTTATCCTTTAGCGGGATAGGGGCCAATGAGCAGTTCTTC. Protein: CASSLSFSGIGANEQFF.

The chain recombines TRBV5-6 with TRBJ2-6; D uncertain. The germline gives CDR1 SGHDT, CDR2 YYEEEE. V was trimmed by 4 bases and J by 0 bases, leaving 8 bases between them. CDR3 length: 15 amino acids. DNA for the CDR3: TGTGCCAGCAGCCAAAGACGCTCTGGGGCCAACGTCCTGACTTTC. Protein sequence: CASSQRRSGANVLTF.

The V call is TRBV19, the J call TRBJ1-2, with TRBD1 identical over 10 bases. CDR1 and CDR2 (germline): LNHDA, SQIVND (reference sequence). V lost 6 bases and J lost 6; bases outside the gene matches: 7. CDR3 size: 14 residues. This CDR3 is CASSLPGTGDGYTF. CDR3 coding DNA: TGTGCCAGTAGCCTACCCGGGACAGGGGATGGCTACACCTTC.

This chain connects TRBV19 to TRBJ1-2, with a tentative D call TRBD1 (6 bases). This CDR3 has 16 residues. Looked up from germline, CDR1 is LNHDA and CDR2 is SQIVND (reference sequence). With 0 bases removed from V and 1 base from J, the gap between germline ends came to 12 bases. DNA of the CDR3: TGTGCCAGTAGTATAGATTGGGAACAGGGTAACTATGGCTACACCTTC. Translating gives CASSIDWEQGNYGYTF.

V gene TRBV29-1 combines with J gene TRBJ2-1; 8 bases map to TRBD2. Germline trimming cut 7 bases from V and 4 bases from J; bases unmatched to any gene: 3. This CDR3 is 12 amino acids long. In germline, CDR1 is SQVTM, CDR2 ANQGSEA. The CDR3 nucleotides read TGCAGCGGGACTAGCAAATACAATGAGCAGTTCTTC. This encodes CSGTSKYNEQFF.

This clone has just one count. Other DNA sequences in this specimen translate into the identical CDR3. J is TRBJ1-2 and V is TRBV4-2; perhaps TRBD1 as D (5 bases). V dropped 0 bases and J dropped 1 base, with 15 bases sitting between them. Looked up from germline, CDR1 is LGHNA and CDR2 is YNFKEQ. The CDR3 is 17 residues long. CDR3 in amino acids: CASSQEKDTVINYGYTF. CDR3 nucleotides: TGTGCCAGCAGCCAAGAAAAGGACACCGTGATTAACTATGGCTACACCTTC.

V is TRBV28 and J is TRBJ2-1, with D possibly TRBD2 on 6 matching bases. This CDR3 is 16 amino acids long. Germline-derived CDR1 and CDR2 are MDHEN and SYDVKM. V was pared by 2 bases and J by 1 base, with 12 bases between. As DNA, the CDR3 is TGTGCCAGCAGTTTAGGGGCCGGGAGTTCCTACAATGAGCAGTTCTTC. This gives the protein CASSLGAGSSYNEQFF.